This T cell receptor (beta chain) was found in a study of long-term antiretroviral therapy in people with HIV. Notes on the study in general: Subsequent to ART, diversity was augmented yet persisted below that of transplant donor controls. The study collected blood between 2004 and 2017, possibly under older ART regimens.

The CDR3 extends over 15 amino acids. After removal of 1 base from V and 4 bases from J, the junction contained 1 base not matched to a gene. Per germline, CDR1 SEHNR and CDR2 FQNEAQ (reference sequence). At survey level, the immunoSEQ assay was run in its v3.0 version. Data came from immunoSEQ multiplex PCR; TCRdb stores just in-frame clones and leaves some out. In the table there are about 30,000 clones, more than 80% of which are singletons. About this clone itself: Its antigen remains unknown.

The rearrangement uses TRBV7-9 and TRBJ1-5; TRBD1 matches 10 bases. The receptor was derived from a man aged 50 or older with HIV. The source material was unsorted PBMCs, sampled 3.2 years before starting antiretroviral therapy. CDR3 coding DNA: TGTGCCAGCAGCTTAGGGGACAGGGGTAATCAGCCCCAGCATTTT. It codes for CASSLGDRGNQPQHF.